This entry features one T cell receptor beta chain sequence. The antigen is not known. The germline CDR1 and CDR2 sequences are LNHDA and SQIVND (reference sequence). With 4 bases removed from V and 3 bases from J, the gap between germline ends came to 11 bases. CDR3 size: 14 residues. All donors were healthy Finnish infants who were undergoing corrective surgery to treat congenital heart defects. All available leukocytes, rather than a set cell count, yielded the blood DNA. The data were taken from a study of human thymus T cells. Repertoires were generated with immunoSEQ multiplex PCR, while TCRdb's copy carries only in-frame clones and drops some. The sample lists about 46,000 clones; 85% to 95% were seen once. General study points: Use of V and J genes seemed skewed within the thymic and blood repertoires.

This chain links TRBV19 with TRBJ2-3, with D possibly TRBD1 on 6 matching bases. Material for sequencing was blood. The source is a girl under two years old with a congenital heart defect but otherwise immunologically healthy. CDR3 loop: CASSTPQGTDTQYF. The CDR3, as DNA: TGTGCCAGTAGTACCCCACAGGGAACAGATACGCAGTATTTT. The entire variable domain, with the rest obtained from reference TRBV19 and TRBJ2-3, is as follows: DGGITQSPKYLFRKEGQNVTLSCEQNLNHDAMYWYRQDPGQGLRLIYYSQIVNDFQKGDIAEGYSVSREKKESFPLTVTSAQKNPTAFYLCASSTPQGTDTQYFGPGTRLTVL.